This TCR beta chain came from a study of T-cell reconstitution after alpha-beta-depleted transplantation in children. Notes on the study in general: After transplant, high TCRbeta diversity at day 60 in some patients arose from surviving recipient T cells and thymic progenitors. At around two months after transplant, the alpha-beta T cells were reportedly derived from several hundred expanded clones that came from non-depleted graft cells. Among T cells one year after transplant, newly produced cells accounted for most counts and diversity.

As it was prepared, the TCRbeta library received unique molecular identifiers. MiXCR was run by TCRdb on the PCR reads, yielding one entry per CDR3 protein. The table lists around 700,000 distinct CDR3 sequences, around 13% of them singletons. CDR3 length equals 15 residues. Trimming removed 1 base from V and 0 bases from J, with 10 bases in between. Per the germline V gene, CDR1 is SGHRS and CDR2 is YFSETQ. This clonotype was detected ten times or more. Its specificity is unknown. The chain recombines TRBV5-1 with TRBJ1-1; weak D call: TRBD1 (5 bases). This TCR came from a girl aged 2-10 years with congenital amegakaryocytic thrombocytopenia, due to receive a stem cell transplant. Material: PBMCs, obtained before TCRalphabeta/CD19-depleted stem cell transplant. The DNA of the CDR3 is TGCGCCAGCAGCTTGTATCGGGGCATGAACACTGAAGCTTTCTTT. Translating gives CASSLYRGMNTEAFF.